The next 20 T cell receptor beta chains were all read from a single sample in a study of blood T cell repertoires in COVID-19. The data were produced by immunoSEQ multiplex PCR, yet TCRdb's version contains in-frame clones alone and is incomplete. Seen here are 300,000 to 350,000 clones, roughly 87% observed once, and the top ten hold about 2.3%. Sequences were obtained from peripheral blood. The receptors were gathered from a man younger than 30 with active or convalescent COVID-19.

The genes are TRBV11-2 and TRBJ2-1; the D gene is possibly TRBD2 (6 bases). The CDR3 consists of 19 residues. V lost 5 bases, J lost 3 bases, and 26 bases lay in between. Germline CDR1 reads SGHAT; CDR2 reads FQNNGV. The CDR3 sequence: CASSRWGPAGRTRYNEQFF. DNA of the CDR3: TGTGCCAGCAGCCGATGGGGTCCAGCGGGCCGCACCCGCTACAATGAGCAGTTCTTC. Combining the CDR3 with reference TRBV11-2 and TRBJ2-1 gives the whole variable domain EAGVAQSPRYKIIEKRQSVAFWCNPISGHATLYWYQQILGQGPKLLIQFQNNGVVDDSQLPKDRFSAERLKGVDSTLKIQPAKLEDSAVYLCASSRWGPAGRTRYNEQFFGPGTRLTVL.

The chain combines TRBV18 with TRBJ1-1; 9 bases map to TRBD1. V was clipped by 2 bases and J by 3 bases; unmatched bases: 13. Germline V gene data show CDR1 as KGHSH and CDR2 as LQKENI. There are 18 residues in the CDR3. CDR3 residues: CASSPSGTGYRLDTEAFF. Written as DNA, the CDR3 is TGTGCCAGCTCACCATCCGGGACAGGGTATCGGCTGGACACTGAAGCTTTCTTT. The complete variable domain, with remaining parts taken from reference TRBV18 and TRBJ1-1, reads NAGVMQNPRHLVRRRGQEARLRCSPMKGHSHVYWYRQLPEEGLKFMVYLQKENIIDESGMPKERFSAEFPKEGPSILRIQQVVRGDSAAYFCASSPSGTGYRLDTEAFFGQGTRLTVV.

In its sample, this clone was seen a few times. The V gene is TRBV19, the J gene TRBJ1-2; 8 bases fit TRBD1. After removal of 3 bases from V and 3 bases from J, the junction contained 6 bases not matched to a gene. Germline CDR1 and CDR2: LNHDA and SQIVND (reference sequence). CDR3 length: 15 amino acids. In nucleotides, the CDR3 is TGTGCCAGTAGTATCGCCAGGGGGCCAGACTATGGCTACACCTTC. Its translation: CASSIARGPDYGYTF.

The CDR3 coding sequence is TGTGCCAGCAGCTTAATCGGGACAGTTGAGCAGTTCTTC. Its protein is CASSLIGTVEQFF. This chain uses TRBV7-2 with TRBJ2-1; 7 positions agree with TRBD1. The germline V gene has CDR1 SGHTA and CDR2 FQGNSA. CDR3 length: 13 amino acids. Trimming at V came to 2 bases and at J to 9 bases, leaving 4 bases not matched to a gene.

The chain is built from TRBV5-5 and TRBJ2-7; D remains unclear. Trimming shortened V by 0 bases and J by 0 bases, and 7 bases separated the two germline ends. This CDR3 is built from 14 residues. Per the germline V gene, CDR1 is SGHKS and CDR2 is YYEKEE (reference sequence). The DNA of the CDR3 is TGTGCCAGCAGCTTGGGACATAACTCCTACGAGCAGTACTTC. Translated: CASSLGHNSYEQYF. Combining the CDR3 with reference TRBV5-5 and TRBJ2-7 gives the whole variable domain DAGVTQSPTHLIKTRGQQVTLRCSPISGHKSVSWYQQVLGQGPQFIFQYYEKEERGRGNFPDRFSARQFPNYSSELNVNALLLGDSALYLCASSLGHNSYEQYFGPGTRLTVT.

The chain joins TRBV9 to TRBJ1-2; D gene uncertain. CDR3 size: 15 residues. The germline V and J ends were trimmed by 5 bases and 1 base, with 15 bases remaining between them. Germline V gene data show CDR1 as SGDLS and CDR2 as YYNGEE. The CDR3 region has the DNA TGTGCCAGCAGTCGTCCGGGGATTTTTAACTATGGCTACACCTTC. It specifies CASSRPGIFNYGYTF.

This clone was observed a few times. This chain connects TRBV7-9 to TRBJ1-1; no clear D gene. V lost 5 bases to trimming and J lost 6 bases, with 13 bases between them. Germline V CDR1 and CDR2: SEHNR, FQNEAQ (reference sequence). This CDR3 has 13 residues. The CDR3 is CASSIWETAEAFF. Written as DNA, the CDR3 is TGTGCCAGCAGCATATGGGAGACCGCTGAAGCTTTCTTT.

The chain has TRBV9 and TRBJ2-5; possibly TRBD2 for D (6 bases). This CDR3 region has 15 residues. V lost 4 bases and J 2 bases, leaving 15 bases between the germline ends. Germline V gene lookup returns CDR1 SGDLS and CDR2 YYNGEE. The DNA of the CDR3 is TGTGCCAGCAGCCCCGTAGCTGCGGGGCAAGAGACCCAGTACTTC. It yields the protein CASSPVAAGQETQYF.

This chain's CDR3 is CASSPRTGYTEAFF. The CDR3 nucleotides read TGCGCCAGCAGCCCTCGGACAGGTTACACTGAAGCTTTCTTT. The rearrangement uses TRBV4-1 and TRBJ1-1, with 7 bases that match TRBD1. Germline V CDR1 and CDR2: MGHRA, YSYEKL. V lost 4 bases, J lost 3 bases, and 5 bases stayed unmatched. CDR3 length: 14 amino acids.

This clone came up once. The chain couples TRBV24-1 to TRBJ2-3, with 9 bases identical to TRBD2. The CDR3 has 16 amino acids. The germline gives CDR1 KGHDR, CDR2 SFDVKD. V shed 8 bases, J shed 3 bases, and the junction held 11 bases outside the gene matches. This chain's CDR3 is CATKAAGGLTTDTQYF. In nucleotides, the CDR3 is TGTGCCACCAAAGCAGCGGGAGGCCTGACAACAGATACGCAGTATTTT.

J is TRBJ2-5 and V is TRBV27, with a possible D match to TRBD2 (5 bases). V was shortened by 6 bases and J by 7 bases, with 15 bases between the two germline ends. The CDR3 is 13 amino acids. Germline-derived CDR1 and CDR2 are MNHEY and SMNVEV (reference sequence). CDR3 residues: CASRQGLRTTQYF. The CDR3 nucleotides are TGTGCCAGCAGACAAGGACTCCGCACGACCCAGTACTTC.

V gene TRBV15 combines with J gene TRBJ1-4; D not resolved. V was clipped by 2 bases and J by 8 bases, with 15 bases between them. The CDR3 length is 15 residues. Germline loops: CDR1 LNHNV, CDR2 YYDKDF (reference sequence). The CDR3 region is CATSRPRTGGEKLFF. Written as DNA, the CDR3 is TGTGCCACCAGCAGACCTCGAACCGGCGGCGAAAAACTGTTTTTT.

This clone was recorded only once. The gene calls are TRBV6-1 and TRBJ1-1, with D tentatively TRBD1 (6 bases). Trimming shortened V by 3 bases and J by 5 bases, and 22 bases separated the two germline ends. This CDR3 comprises 17 residues. Germline-derived CDR1 and CDR2 are MNHNS and SASEGT. The CDR3 region is CASSEPQSGTFLTEAFF. The CDR3 coding sequence is TGTGCCAGCAGTGAGCCACAATCTGGGACATTTCTAACTGAAGCTTTCTTT.

The chain recombines TRBV21-1 with TRBJ2-2; the table names TRBD2, a call not compared with the DNA. TRBV21-1 is a pseudogene. The CDR3 extends over 18 amino acids. Here the CDR3 reads CASSRVSGLAGGAGELFF. DNA for the CDR3: TGTGCCAGCAGCAGAGTTTCGGGACTAGCGGGGGGTGCCGGGGAGCTGTTTTTT.

This clone occurred once. This chain connects TRBV4-1 to TRBJ2-5; 13 nucleotides agree with TRBD2. V dropped 3 bases and J dropped 5; count of bases not matched to a gene: 6. CDR1 is MGHRA and CDR2 is YSYEKL in the germline V gene. The CDR3 sequence is 16 residues long. CDR3 nucleotides: TGCGCCAGCAGCCAGCCACTAGCGGGAGGGTCGGAGACCCAGTACTTC. Translating it yields CASSQPLAGGSETQYF.

This clone has a single count. The V and J genes are TRBV5-1 and TRBJ1-6, with 9 bases lining up with TRBD1. V trimming: 3 bases; J trimming: 11 bases; junction bases outside the gene matches: 9. This CDR3 is built from 15 residues. Germline CDR1 and CDR2: SGHRS and YFSETQ. The CDR3 loop is CASSSSGTGLTPLHF. The CDR3 DNA is TGCGCCAGCAGCTCCAGTGGGACAGGGCTCACACCCCTCCACTTT.

This chain joins TRBV20-1 and TRBJ1-4; no clear D. V shed 6 bases and J shed 7 bases, with 9 bases lying between them. Germline V lookup: CDR1 DFQATT, CDR2 SNEGSKA (reference sequence). There are 11 residues in the CDR3. The CDR3 DNA sequence: TGCAGTGCACCAAACGGTGAAAAACTGTTTTTT. Translation gives CSAPNGEKLFF.

J is TRBJ2-1 and V is TRBV6-5, with D unclear. V was trimmed by 6 bases and J by 4 bases, leaving 10 bases between them. Germline V gene sequence: CDR1 MNHEY, CDR2 SVGAGI. There are 13 residues in the CDR3. The CDR3 loop is CASRTPLYNEQFF. CDR3 DNA sequence: TGTGCCAGCAGAACTCCGTTGTACAATGAGCAGTTCTTC.

The V gene is TRBV7-2, the J gene TRBJ2-2; 10 nucleotides agree with TRBD1. J lost 6 bases, V lost 5 bases, and 12 bases had no gene match. The germline CDR1 and CDR2 sequences are SGHTA and FQGNSA. This CDR3 spans 17 amino acids. The CDR3: CASSTRRQGARPGELFF. The CDR3 region has the DNA TGTGCCAGCAGCACCCGCAGACAGGGGGCGCGTCCCGGGGAGCTGTTTTTT.

The rearrangement links TRBV2 to TRBJ1-1, with TRBD1 matching over 9 bases. J was trimmed by 3 bases and V by 7 bases; bases with no gene match: 12. The CDR3 length is 16 residues. CDR1 and CDR2 from the germline V gene are SNHLY and FYNNEI. The CDR3 bases are TGTGCCAGCACCCCACAGGGGGCTAATTGGGACACTGAAGCTTTCTTT. The encoded protein is CASTPQGANWDTEAFF.